The next 8 T cell receptor beta chains were all read from a single sample in a study of monozygotic twins with inflammatory bowel disease. TCRdb reanalyzed the 5' RACE reads, giving one entry per CDR3 protein sequence and no DNA. The sample has 440,000 or so distinct CDR3 sequences, and its top ten clones hold 2.4%. The sequencing sample was made of blood. The source is a human donor with ulcerative colitis or Crohn's disease, or a healthy co-twin of an affected twin (not recorded which).

The chain has TRBV5-5 and TRBJ2-1; TCRdb outputs TRBD2, but without DNA this stays unchecked. CDR1 and CDR2 from the germline V gene are SGHKS and YYEKEE (reference sequence). The length of the CDR3 is 18 residues. Here the CDR3 reads CASSFQWEDILSYNEQFF.

This sequence joins TRBV10-3 and TRBJ2-5; TCRdb proposes TRBD1, but this gene call is untestable without DNA. The CDR3 has 12 residues. Germline V lookup: CDR1 ENHRY, CDR2 SYGVKD. The CDR3 here is CAISEGAETQYF.

The chain uses TRBV29-1 and TRBJ2-1; TCRdb gives TRBD1 as the D gene, but with no DNA this cannot be confirmed. There are 15 residues in the CDR3. Germline CDR1 is SQVTM and CDR2 is ANQGSEA. The CDR3 spells CSVPLTASSYNEQFF.

The chain combines TRBV29-1 with TRBJ1-3; TCRdb returns TRBD1, unconfirmable since there is no DNA. The CDR3 runs to 13 residues. Germline V gene sequence: CDR1 SQVTM, CDR2 ANQGSEA. This CDR3 reads CSVARDSGNTIYF.

This rearrangement joins TRBV12-3 or TRBV12-4 to TRBJ2-5; TCRdb lists TRBD1, though no DNA is available to test this call. This CDR3 region has 13 residues. CDR3 loop: CASSRTGSRELDF.

The chain recombines TRBV9 with TRBJ1-2; TCRdb's assignment of TRBD1 cannot be checked, as there is no DNA. The CDR3 totals 13 residues. Germline V lookup: CDR1 SGDLS, CDR2 YYNGEE. The CDR3 reads CASSLTGHYGYTF.

The genes are TRBV30 and TRBJ1-3. The CDR3 extends over 16 amino acids. CDR1 GTSNPN and CDR2 SVGIG come from the germline V gene (reference sequence). The CDR3 sequence is CAWSFGHRSSGNTIYF.

This sequence joins TRBV2 and TRBJ2-7; TCRdb reports TRBD2, a call that lacks DNA to check it against. The CDR3 has 13 residues. Germline V CDR1 and CDR2: SNHLY, FYNNEI. This CDR3 reads CASLMALLGEQYF.